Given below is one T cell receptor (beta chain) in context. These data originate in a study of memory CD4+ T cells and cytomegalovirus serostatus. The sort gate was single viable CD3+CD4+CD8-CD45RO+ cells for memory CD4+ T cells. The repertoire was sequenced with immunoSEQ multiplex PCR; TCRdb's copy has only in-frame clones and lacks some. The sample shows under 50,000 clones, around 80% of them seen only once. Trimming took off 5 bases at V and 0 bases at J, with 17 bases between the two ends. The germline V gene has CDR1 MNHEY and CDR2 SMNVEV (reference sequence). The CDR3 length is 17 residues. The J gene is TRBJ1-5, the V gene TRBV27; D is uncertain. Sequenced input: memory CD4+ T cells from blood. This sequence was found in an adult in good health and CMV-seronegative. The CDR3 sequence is CASSLGLGQDSNQPQHF. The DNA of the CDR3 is TGTGCCAGCAGTCTGGGCCTCGGGCAGGATAGCAATCAGCCCCAGCATTTT.